The clone carrying this T cell receptor (beta chain) was found once. This sample was included in a study of blood T cell repertoires in COVID-19. The wider study: Sources were T cells, B-cell-depleted T cells, or PBMCs; the material itself was cDNA or gDNA.

The CDR3 loop spans 15 amino acids. The V and J ends lost 3 bases and 0 bases, in that order; junction bases with no gene match: 3. The germline V gene encodes CDR1 SGHTA and CDR2 FQGNSA. Assay used: immunoSEQ multiplex PCR; TCRdb lists only in-frame clones, some missing. The sample has roughly 91,000 clones; over 80% are singletons. The chain has TRBV7-2 and TRBJ1-1; 8 bases map to TRBD1. Sequencing input: peripheral blood. The receptor's source is a man aged 65 to 79 with active or convalescent COVID-19. The CDR3 here is CASSLGTGLNTEAFF. DNA for the CDR3: TGTGCCAGCAGCTTGGGGACAGGCCTGAACACTGAAGCTTTCTTT.